What follows is one T cell receptor (beta chain) and its context. TCRdb's table, derived via immunoSEQ multiplex PCR, lists solely in-frame clones and lacks some. The top ten hold about a sixth of the sample, which has about 32,000 clones, approximately 85% seen once. This sample is part of a study of PD-1 blockade in classical Hodgkin lymphoma. The time point was: cycle 4 day 1 (C4D1), after 6 weeks of nivolumab. All patients experienced relapse after autologous stem cell transplantation, and brentuximab vedotin exposure was variable. Trimming pared 4 bases from V and 1 base from J, leaving 11 bases between. Germline CDR1 reads SGHRS; CDR2 reads YFSETQ. The CDR3 runs 14 residues.

The TCR was taken from a human donor with classical Hodgkin lymphoma. Sequenced material: peripheral blood mononuclear cells (PBMCs), taken before the fourth cycle of nivolumab. V is TRBV5-1 and J is TRBJ1-1; D is perhaps TRBD1 (6 bases). DNA for the CDR3: TGCGCCAGCAGCCCCCGGGGACAGAACACTGAAGCTTTCTTT. Translating it yields CASSPRGQNTEAFF.